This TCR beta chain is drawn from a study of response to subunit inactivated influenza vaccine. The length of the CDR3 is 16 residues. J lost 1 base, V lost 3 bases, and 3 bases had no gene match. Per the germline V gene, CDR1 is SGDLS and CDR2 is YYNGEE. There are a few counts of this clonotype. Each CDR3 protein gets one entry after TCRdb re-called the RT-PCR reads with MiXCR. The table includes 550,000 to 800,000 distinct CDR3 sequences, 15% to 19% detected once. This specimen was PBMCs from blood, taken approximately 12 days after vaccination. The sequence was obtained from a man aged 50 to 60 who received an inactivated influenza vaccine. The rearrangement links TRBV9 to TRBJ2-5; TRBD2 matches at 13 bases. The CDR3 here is CASSGGLAGSQETQYF. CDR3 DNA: TGTGCCAGCAGCGGGGGACTAGCGGGATCCCAAGAGACCCAGTACTTC.